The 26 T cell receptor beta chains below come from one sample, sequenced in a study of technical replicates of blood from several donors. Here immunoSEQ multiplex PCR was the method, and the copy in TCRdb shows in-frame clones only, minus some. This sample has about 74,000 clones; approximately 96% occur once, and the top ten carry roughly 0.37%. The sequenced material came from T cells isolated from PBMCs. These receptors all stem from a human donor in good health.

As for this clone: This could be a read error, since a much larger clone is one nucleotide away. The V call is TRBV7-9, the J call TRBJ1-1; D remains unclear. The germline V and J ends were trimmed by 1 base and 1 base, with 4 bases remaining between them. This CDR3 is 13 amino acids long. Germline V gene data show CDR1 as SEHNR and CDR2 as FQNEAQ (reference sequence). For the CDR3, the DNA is TGTGCCAGCAGCTTAGACAAGAACACTGAAGCTTTCTTT. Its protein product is CASSLDKNTEAFF.

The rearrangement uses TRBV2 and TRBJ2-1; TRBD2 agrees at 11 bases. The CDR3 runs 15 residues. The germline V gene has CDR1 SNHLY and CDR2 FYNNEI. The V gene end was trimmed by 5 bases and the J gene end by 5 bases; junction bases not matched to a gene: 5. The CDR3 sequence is CASSRLAGSNNEQFF. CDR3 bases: TGTGCCAGCAGTAGACTAGCGGGATCGAACAATGAGCAGTTCTTC.

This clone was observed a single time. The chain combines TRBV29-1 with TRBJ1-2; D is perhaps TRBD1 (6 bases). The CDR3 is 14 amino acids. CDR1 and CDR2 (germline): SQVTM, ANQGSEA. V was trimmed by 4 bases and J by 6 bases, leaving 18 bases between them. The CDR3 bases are TGCAGCGTTGTGCTCCCAGGGGAAATAAATGGCTACACCTTC. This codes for CSVVLPGEINGYTF.

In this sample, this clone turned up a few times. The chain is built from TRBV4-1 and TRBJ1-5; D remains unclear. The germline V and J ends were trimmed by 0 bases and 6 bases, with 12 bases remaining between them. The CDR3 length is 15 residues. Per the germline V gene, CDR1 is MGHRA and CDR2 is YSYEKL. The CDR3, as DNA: TGCGCCAGCAGCCAAGATTGGCCCCAACCTCAGCCCCAGCATTTT. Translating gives CASSQDWPQPQPQHF.

CDR3 region: CASRKMTALEQFF. The CDR3 nucleotides read TGTGCCAGCAGAAAAATGACAGCTCTCGAGCAGTTCTTC. The chain carries TRBV13 and TRBJ2-1; D is possibly TRBD1 (5 bases). Trimming took 6 bases from V and 10 from J, leaving 16 bases between them. CDR1 is PRHDT, CDR2 FYEKMQ, per germline (reference sequence). The CDR3 has 13 amino acids.

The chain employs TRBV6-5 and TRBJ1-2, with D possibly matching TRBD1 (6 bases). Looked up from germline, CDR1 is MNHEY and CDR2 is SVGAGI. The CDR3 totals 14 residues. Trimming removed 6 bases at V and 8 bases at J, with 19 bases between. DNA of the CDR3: TGTGCCAGCAGCACGTGGACAGCCTTGGCAGGCTACACCTTC. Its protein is CASSTWTALAGYTF.

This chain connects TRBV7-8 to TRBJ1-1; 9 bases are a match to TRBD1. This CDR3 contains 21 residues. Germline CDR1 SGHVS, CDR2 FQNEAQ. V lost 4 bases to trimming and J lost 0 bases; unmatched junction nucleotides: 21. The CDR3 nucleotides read TGTGCCAGCAGCTCAGTCCGGGACAGGGACCTTTCCCCCCGGGTGAACACTGAAGCTTTCTTT. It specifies CASSSVRDRDLSPRVNTEAFF.

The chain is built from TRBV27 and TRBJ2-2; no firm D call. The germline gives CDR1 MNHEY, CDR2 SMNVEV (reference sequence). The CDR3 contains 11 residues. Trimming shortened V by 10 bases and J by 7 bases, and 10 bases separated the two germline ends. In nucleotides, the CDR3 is TGTGCCACCTCCCTTAGCGGGGAGCTGTTTTTT. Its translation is CATSLSGELFF.

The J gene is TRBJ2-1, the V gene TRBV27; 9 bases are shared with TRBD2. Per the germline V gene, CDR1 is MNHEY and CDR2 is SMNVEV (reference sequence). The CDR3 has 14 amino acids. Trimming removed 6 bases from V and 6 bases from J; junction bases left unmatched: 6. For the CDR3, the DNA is TGTGCCAGCAGAAATAGCGGGAGTAGCAATGAGCAGTTCTTC. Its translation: CASRNSGSSNEQFF.

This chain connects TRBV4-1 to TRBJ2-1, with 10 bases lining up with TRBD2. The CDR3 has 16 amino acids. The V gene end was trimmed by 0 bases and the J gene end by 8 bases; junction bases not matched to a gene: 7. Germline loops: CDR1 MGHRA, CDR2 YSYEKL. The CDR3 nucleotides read TGCGCCAGCAGCCAAGATCTAGCGGGAGAGACGGATGAGCAGTTCTTC. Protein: CASSQDLAGETDEQFF.

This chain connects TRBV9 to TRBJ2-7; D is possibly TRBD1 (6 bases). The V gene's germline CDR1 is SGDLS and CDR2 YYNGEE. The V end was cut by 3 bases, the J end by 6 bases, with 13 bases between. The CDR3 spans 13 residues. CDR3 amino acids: CASSGNEGGEQYF. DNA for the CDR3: TGTGCCAGCAGCGGAAACGAAGGGGGCGAGCAGTACTTC.

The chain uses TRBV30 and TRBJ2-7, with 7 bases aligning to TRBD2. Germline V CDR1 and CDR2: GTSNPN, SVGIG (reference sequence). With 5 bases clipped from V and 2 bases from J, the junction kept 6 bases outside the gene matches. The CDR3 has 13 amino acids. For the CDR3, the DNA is TGTGCCTGGGAGGGGCGGGAGACCTACGAGCAGTACTTC. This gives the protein CAWEGRETYEQYF.

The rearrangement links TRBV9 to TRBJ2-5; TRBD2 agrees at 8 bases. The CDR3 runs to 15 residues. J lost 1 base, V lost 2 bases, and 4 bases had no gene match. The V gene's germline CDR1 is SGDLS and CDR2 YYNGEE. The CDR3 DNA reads TGTGCCAGCAGCGTGAATAGCGGGGTCCAAGAGACCCAGTACTTC. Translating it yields CASSVNSGVQETQYF.

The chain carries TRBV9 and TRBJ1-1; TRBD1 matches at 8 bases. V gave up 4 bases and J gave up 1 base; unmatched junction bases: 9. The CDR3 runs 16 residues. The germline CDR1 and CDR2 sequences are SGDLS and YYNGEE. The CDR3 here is CASSPNLGTGNTEAFF. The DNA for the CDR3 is TGTGCCAGCAGCCCCAATTTAGGGACAGGGAACACTGAAGCTTTCTTT. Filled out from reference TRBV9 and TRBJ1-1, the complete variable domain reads DSGVTQTPKHLITATGQRVTLRCSPRSGDLSVYWYQQSLDQGLQFLIQYYNGEERAKGNILERFSAQQFPDLHSELNLSSLELGDSALYFCASSPNLGTGNTEAFFGQGTRLTVV.

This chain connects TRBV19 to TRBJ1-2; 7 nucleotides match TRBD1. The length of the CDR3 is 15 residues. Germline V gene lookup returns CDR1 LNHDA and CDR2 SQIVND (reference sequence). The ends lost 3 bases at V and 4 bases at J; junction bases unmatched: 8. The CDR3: CASSMVTRGSYGYTF. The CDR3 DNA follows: TGTGCCAGTAGTATGGTAACCAGGGGGAGCTATGGCTACACCTTC. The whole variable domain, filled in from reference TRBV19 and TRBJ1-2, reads DGGITQSPKYLFRKEGQNVTLSCEQNLNHDAMYWYRQDPGQGLRLIYYSQIVNDFQKGDIAEGYSVSREKKESFPLTVTSAQKNPTAFYLCASSMVTRGSYGYTFGSGTRLTVV.

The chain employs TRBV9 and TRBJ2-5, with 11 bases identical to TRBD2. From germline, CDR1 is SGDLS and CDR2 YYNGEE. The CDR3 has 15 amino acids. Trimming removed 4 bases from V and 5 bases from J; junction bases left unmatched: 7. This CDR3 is CASSFGLAGFETQYF. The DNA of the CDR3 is TGTGCCAGCAGCTTTGGACTAGCGGGCTTTGAGACCCAGTACTTC.

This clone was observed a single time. The CDR3 loop reads CASSYSGQGKYEQYF. The CDR3 DNA follows: TGTGCCAGCAGTTACTCGGGGCAGGGGAAGTACGAGCAGTACTTC. V usage is TRBV6-6 and J usage is TRBJ2-7, with D perhaps TRBD1 (6 bases). Trimming pared 0 bases from V and 4 bases from J, leaving 13 bases between. Looked up from germline, CDR1 is MNHNY and CDR2 is SVGAGI (reference sequence). CDR3 length: 15 amino acids.

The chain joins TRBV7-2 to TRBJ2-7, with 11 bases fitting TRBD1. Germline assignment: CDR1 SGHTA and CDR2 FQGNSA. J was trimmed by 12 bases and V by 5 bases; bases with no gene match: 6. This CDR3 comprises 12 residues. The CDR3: CASSNGQGAPYF. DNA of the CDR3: TGTGCCAGCAGCAACGGACAGGGGGCGCCGTACTTC. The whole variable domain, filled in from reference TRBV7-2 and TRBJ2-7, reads GAGVSQSPSNKVTEKGKDVELRCDPISGHTALYWYRQSLGQGLEFLIYFQGNSAPDKSGLPSDRFSAERTGGSVSTLTIQRTQQEDSAVYLCASSNGQGAPYFGPGTRLTVT.

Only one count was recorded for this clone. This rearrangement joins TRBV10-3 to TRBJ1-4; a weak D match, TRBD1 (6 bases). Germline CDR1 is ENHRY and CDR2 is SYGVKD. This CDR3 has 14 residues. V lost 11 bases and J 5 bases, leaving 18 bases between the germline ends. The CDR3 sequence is CAAGGGGENEKLFF. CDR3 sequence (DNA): TGTGCCGCAGGAGGAGGGGGGGAAAATGAAAAACTGTTTTTT.

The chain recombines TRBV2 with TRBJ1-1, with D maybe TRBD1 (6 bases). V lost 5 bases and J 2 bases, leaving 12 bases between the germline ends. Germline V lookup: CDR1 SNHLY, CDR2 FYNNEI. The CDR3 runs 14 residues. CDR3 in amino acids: CASSRDILNTEAFF. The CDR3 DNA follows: TGTGCCAGCAGTCGGGACATTTTAAACACTGAAGCTTTCTTT.

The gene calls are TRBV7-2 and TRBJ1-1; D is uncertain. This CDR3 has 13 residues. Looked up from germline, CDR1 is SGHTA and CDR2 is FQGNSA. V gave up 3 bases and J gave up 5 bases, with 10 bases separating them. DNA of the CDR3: TGTGCCAGCAGCTTTTCGGAGGTTACTGAAGCTTTCTTT. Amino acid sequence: CASSFSEVTEAFF.

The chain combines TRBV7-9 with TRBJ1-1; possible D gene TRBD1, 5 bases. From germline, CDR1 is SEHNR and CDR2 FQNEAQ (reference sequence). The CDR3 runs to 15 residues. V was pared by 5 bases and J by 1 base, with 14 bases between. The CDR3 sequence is CASSPGQGRNTEAFF. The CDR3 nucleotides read TGTGCCAGCAGCCCCGGGCAGGGTCGGAACACTGAAGCTTTCTTT.

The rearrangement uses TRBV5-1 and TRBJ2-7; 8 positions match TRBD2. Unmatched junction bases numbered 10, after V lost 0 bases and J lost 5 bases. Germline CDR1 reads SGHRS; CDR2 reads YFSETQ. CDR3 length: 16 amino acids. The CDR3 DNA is TGCGCCAGCAGCTTGGGTTCGGCGGGAGGATCCGACGAGCAGTACTTC. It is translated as CASSLGSAGGSDEQYF.

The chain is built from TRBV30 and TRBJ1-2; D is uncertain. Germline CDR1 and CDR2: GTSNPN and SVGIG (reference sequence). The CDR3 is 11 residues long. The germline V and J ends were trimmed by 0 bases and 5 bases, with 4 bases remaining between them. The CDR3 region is CAWSVQYGYTF. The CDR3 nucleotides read TGTGCCTGGAGTGTACAGTATGGCTACACCTTC.

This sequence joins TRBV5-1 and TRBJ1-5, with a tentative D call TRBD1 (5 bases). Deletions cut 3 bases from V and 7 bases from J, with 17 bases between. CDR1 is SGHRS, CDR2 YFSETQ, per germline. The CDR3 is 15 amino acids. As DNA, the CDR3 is TGCGCCAGCAGCTGGGACGGCGGGGGGGTGCAGCCCCAGCATTTT. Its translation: CASSWDGGGVQPQHF.

For the CDR3, the DNA is TGTGCCAGTGGAACAGCGGGCATGAACACTGAAGCTTTCTTT. It translates to CASGTAGMNTEAFF. This chain connects TRBV19 to TRBJ1-1; D is uncertain. This CDR3 has 14 amino acids. The germline V and J ends were trimmed by 8 bases and 0 bases, with 13 bases remaining between them. Germline V gives CDR1 LNHDA, CDR2 SQIVND (reference sequence).